This T cell receptor (beta chain) was sequenced in a study of shared clonotypes between healthy human individuals. This clone was found once. Assay used: immunoSEQ multiplex PCR; TCRdb lists only in-frame clones, some missing. This table has roughly 1,600,000 clones, approximately 98.5% appearing once. Germline assignment: CDR1 MNHEY and CDR2 SVGAGI. There are 15 residues in the CDR3. V lost 0 bases to trimming and J lost 4 bases, with 13 bases between them. The sample comprised naive CD4+ T cells sorted from blood. Specified subset: CD45RA+ positively selected. The sequence was obtained from a man younger than 45 in good health. The chain links TRBV6-5 to TRBJ2-7; TRBD2 is a possible D gene (5 bases). This CDR3 is CASSYSAGAGYEQYF. The CDR3, as DNA: TGTGCCAGCAGTTACTCGGCGGGTGCGGGTTACGAGCAGTACTTC.